This section outlines one T cell receptor beta chain sequence together with its context. Its antigen is not identified. Germline V gene lookup returns CDR1 KGHDR and CDR2 SFDVKD. V shed 1 base and J shed 8 bases, with 10 bases lying between them. The CDR3 sequence is 13 residues long. The data stem from a study of post-analysis software for immune sequencing data. Findings and limits, study-wide: By F measure, samples from a shared preparation batch strongly co-clustered. A significant reduction in normalized Chao1 diversity was observed in multiple sclerosis patients versus controls. Among 5 or 6 TRBV segments more frequent in patients than controls were TRBV5-6, TRBV5-1 and TRBV20-1.

Included in the TCR beta cDNA libraries were unique molecular identifiers. Input populations of about 0.85 to 11 million T cells gave rise to some 500,000 cDNA molecules. TCRdb re-called the PCR reads with MiXCR, one entry per CDR3 protein. Of hundreds of thousands of distinct CDR3 sequences listed, about 40% were seen once; the top ten hold around 1.7%. Sequences were obtained from blood. The chain links TRBV24-1 to TRBJ1-2; a weak D match, TRBD1 (5 bases). The source is a girl between 5 and 17 years old with multiple sclerosis. The CDR3 region is CATSDFAGRGYTF. The CDR3 DNA is TGTGCCACCAGTGATTTTGCAGGGAGAGGCTACACCTTC.